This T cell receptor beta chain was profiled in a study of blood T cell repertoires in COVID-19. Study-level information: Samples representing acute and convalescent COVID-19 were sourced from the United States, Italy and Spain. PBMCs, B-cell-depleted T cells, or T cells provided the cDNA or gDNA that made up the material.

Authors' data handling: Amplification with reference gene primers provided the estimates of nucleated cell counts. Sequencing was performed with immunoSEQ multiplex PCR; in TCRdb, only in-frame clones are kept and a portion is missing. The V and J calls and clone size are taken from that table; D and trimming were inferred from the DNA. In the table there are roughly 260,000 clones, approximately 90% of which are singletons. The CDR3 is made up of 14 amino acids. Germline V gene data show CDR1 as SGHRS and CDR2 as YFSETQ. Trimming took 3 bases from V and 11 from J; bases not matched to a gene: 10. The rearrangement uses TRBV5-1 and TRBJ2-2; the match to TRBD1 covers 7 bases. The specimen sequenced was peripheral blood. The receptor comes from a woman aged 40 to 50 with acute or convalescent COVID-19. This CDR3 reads CASSSTGHYFELFF. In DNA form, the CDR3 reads TGCGCCAGCAGCTCGACAGGGCACTACTTCGAGCTGTTTTTT.